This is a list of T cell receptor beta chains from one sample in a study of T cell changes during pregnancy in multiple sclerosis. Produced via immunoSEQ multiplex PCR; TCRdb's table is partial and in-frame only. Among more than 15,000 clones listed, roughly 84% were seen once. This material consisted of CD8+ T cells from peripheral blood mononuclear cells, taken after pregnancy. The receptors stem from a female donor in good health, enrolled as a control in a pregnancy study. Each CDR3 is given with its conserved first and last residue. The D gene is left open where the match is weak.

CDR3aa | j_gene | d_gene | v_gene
CASSLSREGHLEQYF | TRBJ2-7 | TRBD2 | TRBV27
CASSVGAGAGQPQHF | TRBJ1-5 | . | TRBV9
CASSIRRAGGGYEQYF | TRBJ2-7 | TRBD2 | TRBV27
CASRGTGTGYGYTF | TRBJ1-2 | TRBD1 | TRBV6-1
CASSSLRDSLYNEQFF | TRBJ2-1 | TRBD1 | TRBV11-1
CASSLGETGNTIYF | TRBJ1-3 | . | TRBV7-6
CASSVGGRRDTGELFF | TRBJ2-2 | TRBD2 | TRBV9
CASSYTSGNTGELFF | TRBJ2-2 | TRBD2 | TRBV6-4
CASTTSETLEQFF | TRBJ2-1 | . | TRBV6-6
CSVEDQERGSYEQYF | TRBJ2-7 | TRBD2 | TRBV29-1
CASGLPRQGSAGANVLTF | TRBJ2-6 | TRBD1 | TRBV12-5
CASSSAAATQYF | TRBJ2-3 | . | TRBV27
CASSDPNRVDEAFF | TRBJ1-1 | . | TRBV2
CASSPGDRGGPQHF | TRBJ1-5 | TRBD1 | TRBV7-8
CASSVVSGNEQFF | TRBJ2-1 | . | TRBV9
CASNLVTSGGTLRTQYF | TRBJ2-5 | TRBD2 | TRBV5-6
CASSMGGGGGEQYF | TRBJ2-7 | . | TRBV19
CASSYSSLKNYGYTF | TRBJ1-2 | . | TRBV6-5
CASTASGGDYNEQFF | TRBJ2-1 | TRBD2 | TRBV6-4
CASSPGGGPYEQYF | TRBJ2-7 | TRBD2 | TRBV7-9
CASSEDMNTEAFF | TRBJ1-1 | . | TRBV6-4
CASSLRPGGSGNTIYF | TRBJ1-3 | . | TRBV5-8
CASSVAGGLAGDYEQYF | TRBJ2-7 | TRBD2 | TRBV9
CASSMVQGSEAFF | TRBJ1-1 | . | TRBV19
CASRGAGTANQPQHF | TRBJ1-5 | . | TRBV2
CASSTGTENSPLHF | TRBJ1-6 | . | TRBV6-1
CASSEADGSYEQYF | TRBJ2-7 | . | TRBV13
CASSLTRNTEAFF | TRBJ1-1 | . | TRBV27
CSVEGQEEAKNIQYF | TRBJ2-4 | TRBD1 | TRBV29-1
CASRLAGTGELFF | TRBJ2-2 | TRBD2 | TRBV27
CASSEQTENSPLHF | TRBJ1-6 | . | TRBV6-1
CASSQESSRSTDTQYF | TRBJ2-3 | . | TRBV4-1
CAWSGEGQASPLHF | TRBJ1-6 | . | TRBV30
CAWSVLGTDHYEQYF | TRBJ2-7 | TRBD1 | TRBV30
CAWSNLGGNRNTEAFF | TRBJ1-1 | . | TRBV30
CASSQAREGTSGANVLTF | TRBJ2-6 | TRBD2 | TRBV4-2
CASSLRAGRASEAFF | TRBJ1-1 | . | TRBV9
CASSPAWGEGDTQYF | TRBJ2-3 | TRBD2 | TRBV7-8
CASSVGGRSNQPQHF | TRBJ1-5 | . | TRBV19
CASSEGGAGQPQHF | TRBJ1-5 | . | TRBV9
CASSPGHYYEQYF | TRBJ2-7 | . | TRBV28
CASTTSLGSFYGYTF | TRBJ1-2 | . | TRBV19
CASSLRVLDTQYF | TRBJ2-3 | . | TRBV9
CASSEAGTSGGLLQTQYF | TRBJ2-5 | TRBD2 | TRBV6-1
CASSEAGGPGETAQYF | TRBJ2-5 | . | TRBV6-1
CASSDIAGDHSSTTGELFF | TRBJ2-2 | TRBD2 | TRBV6-1
CASSTAGGQTPLHF | TRBJ1-6 | . | TRBV7-6
CAWSLGQGDTEAFF | TRBJ1-1 | TRBD1 | TRBV30
CASSPRGQAPYEQYF | TRBJ2-7 | TRBD1 | TRBV13
CASSELAGTSYGYTF | TRBJ1-2 | . | TRBV6-1
CASSSGLTTDTQYF | TRBJ2-3 | . | TRBV7-3
CASSPGTGWYEQYF | TRBJ2-7 | TRBD1 | TRBV11-1
CASSGDRYYEQYF | TRBJ2-7 | TRBD1 | TRBV5-5
CASSLEGAGFDNEQFF | TRBJ2-1 | TRBD2 | TRBV18
CASSQYRGEGYTF | TRBJ1-2 | TRBD1 | TRBV4-2
CASSLGGESNTGELFF | TRBJ2-2 | . | TRBV5-6
CASSEGLDTGELFF | TRBJ2-2 | . | TRBV6-1